These T cell receptor beta chains were read from a single sample in a study of long-term antiretroviral therapy in people with HIV. Data came from immunoSEQ multiplex PCR; TCRdb stores just in-frame clones and leaves some out. The profile covers 23,000 or so clones, with 60% to 80% appearing a single time and around 10% taken by the ten largest. The sequenced sample was unsorted PBMCs, obtained 2.1 years after starting antiretroviral therapy. The origin of the receptors is a man aged 25 to 45 with HIV. Both conserved end residues are part of each CDR3.

V gene,J gene,CDR3 protein
TRBV6-1,TRBJ2-2,CASSEGLAGGFGELFF
TRBV28,TRBJ2-7,CASSLGQGPFYEQYF
TRBV6-5,TRBJ2-1,CASSYSGAVEQFF
TRBV11-2,TRBJ2-2,CASGRAGYTGELFF
TRBV2,TRBJ2-7,CASSEGRRAPSSYEQYF
TRBV28,TRBJ1-2,CASSFRGLWYGYTF
TRBV6-5,TRBJ2-1,CASSYSLAGGPNEQFF
TRBV7-6,TRBJ1-1,CASSWTGTPNTEAFF
TRBV30,TRBJ2-5,CAWSARRGRSQETQYF
TRBV28,TRBJ1-2,CASRPGTVYGYTF
TRBV19,TRBJ2-4,CASSIGTGGAGAKNIQYF
TRBV19,TRBJ1-5,CASSIVVEQGQHF
TRBV18,TRBJ2-7,CASSPVQTAYEQYF
TRBV2,TRBJ2-7,CASFRLRDRADEQYF
TRBV2,TRBJ2-7,CASRVTSGGPGSYEQYF
TRBV7-3,TRBJ1-2,CASSSTGEAGGYTF
TRBV6-6,TRBJ2-2,CASSYSHTGELFF
TRBV11-2,TRBJ2-1,CASSYQRGASYNEQFF
TRBV19,TRBJ2-2,CASSGSSGVTGELFF
TRBV5-4,TRBJ2-2,CASSFPGTPTGELFF
TRBV19,TRBJ2-1,CASNRGVRNEQFF
TRBV30,TRBJ1-1,CAATGTFTEAFF
TRBV9,TRBJ1-6,CASSVDPFPGAVLNSPLHF
TRBV7-9,TRBJ1-1,CASSMVNTEAFF
TRBV28,TRBJ1-2,CASSLGGAYGYTF
TRBV18,TRBJ2-3,CASSPTSTSYTQYF
TRBV7-3,TRBJ2-3,CASRPTGTVTDTQYF
TRBV7-2,TRBJ2-2,CASSLGQGGTGELFF
TRBV9,TRBJ1-6,CASSVAGGTGASPLHF
TRBV7-2,TRBJ2-5,CASSPDRQPSIQYF
TRBV5-1,TRBJ2-5,CASSLADRQETQYF
TRBV27,TRBJ2-3,CASSPSALAIRTDTQYF